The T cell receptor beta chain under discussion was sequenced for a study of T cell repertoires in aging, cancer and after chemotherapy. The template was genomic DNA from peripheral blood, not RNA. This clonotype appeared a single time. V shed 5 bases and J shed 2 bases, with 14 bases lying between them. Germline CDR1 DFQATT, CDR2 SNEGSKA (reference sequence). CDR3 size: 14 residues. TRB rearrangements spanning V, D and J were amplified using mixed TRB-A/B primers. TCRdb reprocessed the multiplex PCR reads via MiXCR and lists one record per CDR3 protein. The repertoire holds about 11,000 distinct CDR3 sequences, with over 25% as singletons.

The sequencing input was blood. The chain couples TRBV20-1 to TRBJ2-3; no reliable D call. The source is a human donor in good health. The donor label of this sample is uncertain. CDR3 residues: CSAAPRGVTDTQYF. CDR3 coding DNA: TGCAGTGCTGCCCCGAGAGGAGTCACAGATACGCAGTATTTT.